This T cell receptor (beta chain) was documented in a study of Graves' ophthalmopathy and Graves' hyperthyroidism. This clonotype was counted at least ten times. RNA transcripts served as template for amplifying TCR beta CDR3 sequences. HTBI-primed first-round RT-PCR preceded second-round multiplex PCR. TCRdb redid the calling of the multiplex PCR reads with MiXCR, one entry per CDR3 protein. The sample lists roughly 400,000 distinct CDR3 sequences, 18% occurring once. Germline CDR1 reads SGHTA; CDR2 reads FQGNSA. V was shortened by 2 bases and J by 5 bases, with 10 bases between the two germline ends. The CDR3 loop spans 13 amino acids. All donors with ophthalmopathy were recorded as having moderate-to-severe activity, CAS ≥3, NOSPECS ≥4 and a duration under 3 months.

The specimen sequenced was peripheral blood. The receptor was derived from a woman in her late teens or twenties with Graves' ophthalmopathy. This chain links TRBV7-2 with TRBJ2-7; no clear D gene. The CDR3 DNA sequence: TGTGCCAGCAGCTTACAGGTCGTAAACGAGCAGTACTTC. Translation gives CASSLQVVNEQYF.